This entry is about one T cell receptor beta chain. This clone has a single count. What this receptor recognizes is not known. No clone much larger than this one lies a single base away; base qualities are absent. This sample is drawn from a study of shared clonotypes between healthy human individuals (TCRdb year 2020). Study-level background: The cohort included a few men and a couple of women between 18 and 49 years of age. Different laboratories and diverse techniques were used to prepare libraries and sequence TCR repertoires, to increase sequencing depth and limit assay-specific biases. For each donor, three plates each were used for CD4 naive and CD4 memory, two plates were used for CD8 naive, and one plate was used for CD8 memory. The study deeply sequenced blood TCR repertoires of five healthy adults to estimate repertoire size and the extent of clonotype sharing between individuals. Per donor, leukapheresis produced somewhere between about 0.94 and 9.5 billion PBMCs.

The germline V gene supplies CDR1 MDHEN and CDR2 SYDVKM. Unmatched junction bases come to 13, with V trimmed by 3 bases and J by 2 bases. The CDR3, cysteine through phenylalanine, is 19 amino acids long. CDR3 DNA only is kept here, 57 bases in frame from base 1. The donors were healthy, HIV-negative adults with no recently reported acute infections or vaccinations. Every donor was a Caucasian adult residing in Nashville, Tennessee, USA. CD4+ T cells were enriched through magnetic negative selection, after which naive cells were positively selected on CD45RA and the remaining negative fraction served as the memory subset. After blood collection by leukapheresis, PBMCs were isolated using Ficoll-Histopaque density gradient centrifugation and then cryopreserved in the vapor phase of liquid nitrogen. Analytical flow cytometry was used to check the purity and quantity of each magnetically sorted T cell population. From each sorted fraction, genomic DNA was isolated and quantified by UV absorbance on a Nanodrop 2000c.

Using the deep immunoSEQ assay, multiplex PCR amplified TCR CDR3 regions from genomic DNA. Extracted genomic DNA from each cell subset was distributed evenly across all wells of several immunoSEQ 96-well plates, and each plate was treated as a replicate. For sorted subsets, 150 to 200 ng genomic DNA, equal to some 28,000 T cell genomes, was loaded into each replicate PCR. The purified libraries were quantified using a Qubit 3.0 fluorometer, sized with a Bioanalyzer 2100, and then quantified again using the KAPA Library Quantification kit. Every immunoSEQ 96-well plate was sequenced on a dedicated single-read 150-cycle Illumina NextSeq 550 flow cell. In the original analysis: The immunoSEQ output contained only junctional sequences without quality scores, so filtering could not match that applied to full-length reads. Sequences were annotated with PyIR, a Python wrapper for IgBLAST v1.9, and V/J genes and CDR3 were assigned using IMGT germline references. Any read was removed if the V/J assignment was weak (E-value above 1e-6), the CDR3 was missing, or the read contained stop codons, out-of-frame junctions, or ambiguous translated residues. V3J clonotypes were defined by identical inferred V gene, J gene, and CDR3 amino acid sequence. The percentage overlap between two repertoires was calculated by dividing the number of shared unique clonotypes by the size of the smaller repertoire. RTK rarefaction, the Chao1 estimator, and Recon v2.1 estimates of unobserved clonotypes were used to assess repertoire richness. Generation probabilities were computed with OLGA for all TCRbeta clonotypes obtained by the gDNA method from four donors. TCRdb provides this immuneACCESS table in a form limited to in-frame rearrangements. Some clones are lacking; in checked studies, under half of them reflect an unresolved V gene, and why the rest are absent is not known. V, J and clone size are taken as reported in that table, and D and trimming were inferred from the DNA itself. Within this sample are about 600,000 clones, with 97% of them counted one time only. Approximately 0.057% of the sample belongs to the ten largest clones.

On the study overall, not on this receptor specifically: Pairwise subsampling indicated that sequencing depth was expected to affect the degree of clonotype sharing among donors. Sampling was restricted to blood, and TCR repertoires in tissue are likely to differ from TCR repertoires in blood. Because the study included a small number of donors, the genetic and exposure-history diversity represented was limited. Estimated clonotype richness was generally larger for naive than for memory subsets. Sharing across a few donors was observed for roughly 5.4% of naive CD4, 3.5% of naive CD8, about 2.3% of memory CD4, and about 0.39% of memory CD8 clonotypes. Compared with non-shared clonotypes, clonotypes shared by all four sorted-subset donors had higher generation probabilities. Rarefaction of sorted-subset datasets indicated incomplete sequencing despite the large sequencing depth.

The V and J genes are TRBV28 and TRBJ2-7; 13 bases in the middle match TRBD2. Specimen: naive CD4+ T cells sorted from blood. According to the study, the label for this sample's cell subset or site signals: CD45RA+ positively selected. The source of this sequence is a woman in her twenties or thirties in good health. The sequenced DNA is TGTGCCAGCAGTTTGACCGGTGGGGGACTAGCGGGATCTACCTACGAGCAGTACTTC. Protein translation: CASSLTGGGLAGSTYEQYF.